This T cell receptor beta chain was recorded in a study of spatial heterogeneity in lung cancer. TCRdb fed the 5' RACE reads into MiXCR, producing one record per CDR3 protein. The sample holds tens of thousands of distinct CDR3 sequences, 6.5% to 8.5% seen once. The V segment lost 2 bases and the J segment 10 bases; nucleotides outside the gene matches: 12. From germline, CDR1 is MNHEY and CDR2 SMNVEV (reference sequence). The CDR3 extends over 17 amino acids. Overall study results and limits: Ubiquitous, expanded tumor-derived TCRs were more frequently observed in blood at resection than at follow-up.

The time point here: sample taken at primary tumor resection. Samples were obtained from approximately 76 donors, all untreated early-stage non-small cell lung cancer patients. Whole RNA was taken from tumor, nontumor lung or frozen PBMC; it was then sequenced unsorted. This clonotype has a handful of counts. Its antigen is unknown. The starting material was PBMCs, obtained at surgery. The genes are TRBV27 and TRBJ2-1, with 12 bases lining up with TRBD2. This clonotype originated in a male donor with early-stage non-small cell lung cancer. The CDR3 here is CASSLGALAGGPVEQFF. The DNA of the CDR3 is TGTGCCAGCAGTTTAGGGGCCCTAGCGGGGGGGCCCGTCGAGCAGTTCTTC.